These T cell receptor beta chains were read from a single sample in a study of response to subunit inactivated influenza vaccine. MiXCR, run by TCRdb on the RT-PCR reads, gives a single entry per CDR3 protein. Of roughly 700,000 distinct CDR3 sequences in the sample, approximately 13% are singletons; the top ten hold around 6.5%. This specimen consisted of PBMCs from blood, obtained less than 15 days before vaccination. The receptors shown here come from a man aged 45-65 years who received an inactivated influenza vaccine. Each CDR3 is given with its conserved first and last residue. The order of the fields is V gene, J gene, CDR3 protein.

>TRBV30|TRBJ2-7
CAWSVEGYEQYF
>TRBV19|TRBJ1-5
CASSISDGGWGNQPQHF
>TRBV6-6|TRBJ1-1
CASILTRGAEAFF
>TRBV14|TRBJ1-6
CASSHQGRNSPLHF
>TRBV7-9|TRBJ2-3
CASSLGPGPGTDTQYF
>TRBV7-6|TRBJ2-7
CASSEFLVGGSSYEQYF
>TRBV27|TRBJ2-3
CASSKIQQGQWRRTDTQYF
>TRBV4-1|TRBJ2-3
CASSQDSRDRGTDTQYF
>TRBV12-3/TRBV12-4|TRBJ2-1
CASSHSQVTGYNEQFF
>TRBV6-1|TRBJ2-2
CASRAKRGTTGELFF
>TRBV7-9|TRBJ2-7
CASSTGWEQYF
>TRBV12-3/TRBV12-4|TRBJ1-1
CASSQRTGAFF
>TRBV20-1|TRBJ2-3
CSARVEPLPDTQYF
>TRBV7-2|TRBJ2-2
CASSTRLAGVPGELFF
>TRBV20-1|TRBJ2-1
CSARKMGGGIEQFF
>TRBV12-3/TRBV12-4|TRBJ2-2
CASSLGGRTGELFF
>TRBV5-5|TRBJ2-3
CASSLYITADTQYF
>TRBV7-9|TRBJ1-4
CASSLAGGTEKLFF
>TRBV6-1|TRBJ2-5
CASSPVRTQYF
>TRBV2|TRBJ2-1
CASSESAGRGDFHEQFF
>TRBV19|TRBJ1-5
CASSISQSVYSNQPQHF
>TRBV11-2|TRBJ2-3
CASSLSNLRTSGTDTQYF
>TRBV7-3|TRBJ2-2
CASSPYLGGAPNTGELFF
>TRBV7-9|TRBJ1-6
CASSLGAREPLHF
>TRBV4-2|TRBJ1-2
CASSREHRGDGYTF
>TRBV19|TRBJ2-1
CASSVGLAGGDEQFF
>TRBV5-5|TRBJ2-4
CASSVTGGTLNIQYF
>TRBV10-3|TRBJ1-2
CAITDDNYGYTF
>TRBV6-1|TRBJ2-5
CASSESPGFPRETQYF
>TRBV2|TRBJ2-6
CAFSPRDGGSGANVLTF
>TRBV29-1|TRBJ1-1
CSVEGRLLGAFF
>TRBV18|TRBJ1-4
CASSYTLGGPTNEKLFF
>TRBV28|TRBJ2-3
CASSYGFDGTSTDTQYF
>TRBV30|TRBJ2-2
CAWRQGANTGELFF
>TRBV28|TRBJ2-1
CASSSGLRTGDWDEQFF
>TRBV4-3|TRBJ2-1
CASSQDYFSGVSGNEQFF
>TRBV20-1|TRBJ1-1
CSAKTTVMNTEAFF
>TRBV7-9|TRBJ1-6
CASSHNNSPLHF
>TRBV21-1|TRBJ1-2
CASSPYQGIPFVLWYTF
>TRBV12-3/TRBV12-4|TRBJ1-2
CASSPGGRNYGYTF
>TRBV4-3|TRBJ2-5
CASSQEAGNAETQYF
>TRBV7-2|TRBJ2-5
CASSLTAVSQTQYF
>TRBV12-3/TRBV12-4|TRBJ2-3
CASSFAGEYTDTQYF
>TRBV7-9|TRBJ2-3
CASSLRAADTQYF
>TRBV29-1|TRBJ2-1
CSVEGWTSGLYNEQFF
>TRBV6-2/TRBV6-3|TRBJ2-5
CASTLGSGETQYF
>TRBV4-3|TRBJ2-1
CASSQGLGTSGSYNEQFF
>TRBV16|TRBJ1-1
CASSRRNRGRTEAFF
>TRBV7-2|TRBJ1-4
CASSPTTGWDEKLFF